By sample fraction, the clone carrying this T cell receptor (beta chain) is medium-sized. As yet, its antigen is unknown. This entry belongs to a study of prognosis after radiotherapy for stage I lung cancer. In the study overall: Stage I non-small cell lung cancer cases were enrolled from April 2018 through January 2019. Whole-study results and caveats: Among patients who developed distant metastases, Shannon entropy after stereotactic body radiation therapy was lower.

The V gene lost 7 bases and the J gene lost 6 bases, with 18 bases spanning the gap. This CDR3 is 15 amino acids long. Looked up from germline, CDR1 is MNHEY and CDR2 is SMNVEV (reference sequence). Genomic DNA yielded TCR beta CDR3, amplified by two-round multiplex PCR. Amplification in first-round PCR relied on primers specific to each TRBV and TRBJ gene. A single record per CDR3 protein comes from TCRdb applying MiXCR to the multiplex PCR reads. The sample has tens of thousands of distinct CDR3 sequences, about 46% seen once. The V call is TRBV27, the J call TRBJ2-2; the D gene could be TRBD1 or TRBD2 (5 bases each). This receptor was taken from a donor aged 50 or older with non-small cell lung cancer. Sequencing used PBMCs, obtained before or after stereotactic body radiation therapy (not recorded which). The CDR3 region is CASKLGTFESGELFF. The CDR3 nucleotides are TGTGCCAGCAAATTGGGGACGTTTGAGTCCGGGGAGCTGTTTTTT.